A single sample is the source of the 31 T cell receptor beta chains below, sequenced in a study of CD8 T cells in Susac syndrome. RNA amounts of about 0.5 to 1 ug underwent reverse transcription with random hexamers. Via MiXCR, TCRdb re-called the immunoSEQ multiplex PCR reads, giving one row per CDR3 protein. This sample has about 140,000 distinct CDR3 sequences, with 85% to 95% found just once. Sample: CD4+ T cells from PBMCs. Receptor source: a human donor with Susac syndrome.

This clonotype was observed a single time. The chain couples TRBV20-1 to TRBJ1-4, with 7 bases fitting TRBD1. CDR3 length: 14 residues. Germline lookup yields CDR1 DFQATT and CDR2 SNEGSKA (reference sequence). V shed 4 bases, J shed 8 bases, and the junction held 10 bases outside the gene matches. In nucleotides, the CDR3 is TGCAGTGCTATTTTGAGACAGGGAAGGGAAAAACTGTTTTTT. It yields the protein CSAILRQGREKLFF.

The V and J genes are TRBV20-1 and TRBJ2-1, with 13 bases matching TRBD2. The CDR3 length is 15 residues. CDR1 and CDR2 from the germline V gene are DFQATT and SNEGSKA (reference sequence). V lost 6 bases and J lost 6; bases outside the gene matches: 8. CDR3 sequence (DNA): TGCAGTGCCCTGTCAGGACTAGCGGGAGTCAATGAGCAGTTCTTC. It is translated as CSALSGLAGVNEQFF.

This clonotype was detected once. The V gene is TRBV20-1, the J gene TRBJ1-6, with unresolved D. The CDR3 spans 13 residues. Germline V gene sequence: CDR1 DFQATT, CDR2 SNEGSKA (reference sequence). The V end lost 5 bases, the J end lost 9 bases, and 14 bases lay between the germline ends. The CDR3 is CSAPQGWGSPLHF. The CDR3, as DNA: TGCAGTGCTCCACAAGGTTGGGGTTCACCCCTCCACTTT.

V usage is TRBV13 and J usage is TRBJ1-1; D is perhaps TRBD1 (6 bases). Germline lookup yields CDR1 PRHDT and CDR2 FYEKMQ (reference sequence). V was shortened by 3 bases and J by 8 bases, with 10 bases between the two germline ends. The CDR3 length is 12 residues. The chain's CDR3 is CASSLSGGEAFF. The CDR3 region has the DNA TGTGCCAGCAGCTTGTCGGGGGGCGAAGCTTTCTTT.

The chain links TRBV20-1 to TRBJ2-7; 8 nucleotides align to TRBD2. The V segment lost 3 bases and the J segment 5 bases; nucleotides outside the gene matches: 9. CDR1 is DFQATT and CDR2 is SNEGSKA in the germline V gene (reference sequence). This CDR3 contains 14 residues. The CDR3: CSARRAGVNNEQYF. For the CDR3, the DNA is TGCAGTGCTAGGCGAGCGGGAGTAAATAACGAGCAGTACTTC.

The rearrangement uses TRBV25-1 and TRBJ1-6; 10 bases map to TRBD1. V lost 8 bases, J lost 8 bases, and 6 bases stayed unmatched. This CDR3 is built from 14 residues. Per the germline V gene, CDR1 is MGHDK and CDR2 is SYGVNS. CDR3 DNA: TGTGCCAGCGGAGGAGACAGGGGGCATTCACCCCTCCACTTT. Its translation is CASGGDRGHSPLHF.

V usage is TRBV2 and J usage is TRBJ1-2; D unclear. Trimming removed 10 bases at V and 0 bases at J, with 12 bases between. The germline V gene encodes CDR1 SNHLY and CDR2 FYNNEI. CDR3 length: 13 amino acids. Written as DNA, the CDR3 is TGTGCCACCCGAGGCGGGACTAACTATGGCTACACCTTC. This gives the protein CATRGGTNYGYTF.

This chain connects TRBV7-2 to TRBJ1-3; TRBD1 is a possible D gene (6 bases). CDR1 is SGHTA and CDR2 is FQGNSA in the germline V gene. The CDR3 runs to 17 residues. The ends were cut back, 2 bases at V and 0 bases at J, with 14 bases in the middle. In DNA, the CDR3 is TGTGCCAGCAGCTTAACCTACGACAGGCTCTCTGGAAACACCATATATTTT. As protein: CASSLTYDRLSGNTIYF. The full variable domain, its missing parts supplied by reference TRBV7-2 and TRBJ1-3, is GAGVSQSPSNKVTEKGKDVELRCDPISGHTALYWYRQSLGQGLEFLIYFQGNSAPDKSGLPSDRFSAERTGGSVSTLTIQRTQQEDSAVYLCASSLTYDRLSGNTIYFGEGSWLTVV.

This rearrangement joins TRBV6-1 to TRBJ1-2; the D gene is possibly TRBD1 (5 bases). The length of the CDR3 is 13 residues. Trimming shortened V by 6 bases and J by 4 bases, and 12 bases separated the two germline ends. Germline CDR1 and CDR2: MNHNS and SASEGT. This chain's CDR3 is CASRGDSAYGYTF. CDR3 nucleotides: TGTGCCAGCAGAGGAGACAGTGCCTATGGCTACACCTTC.

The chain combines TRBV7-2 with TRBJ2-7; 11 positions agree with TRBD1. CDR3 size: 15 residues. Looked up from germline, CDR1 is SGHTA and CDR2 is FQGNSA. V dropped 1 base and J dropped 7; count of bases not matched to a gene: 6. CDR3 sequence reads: CASSLEGTGGREQYF. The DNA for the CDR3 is TGTGCCAGCAGCTTAGAGGGGACAGGGGGTCGGGAGCAGTACTTC.

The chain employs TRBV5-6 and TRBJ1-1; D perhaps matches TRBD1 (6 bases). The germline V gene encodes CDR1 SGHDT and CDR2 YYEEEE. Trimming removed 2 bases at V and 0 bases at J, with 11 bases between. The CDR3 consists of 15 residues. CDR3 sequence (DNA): TGTGCCAGCAGCTTACCGGGGGGCTTGAACACTGAAGCTTTCTTT. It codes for CASSLPGGLNTEAFF.

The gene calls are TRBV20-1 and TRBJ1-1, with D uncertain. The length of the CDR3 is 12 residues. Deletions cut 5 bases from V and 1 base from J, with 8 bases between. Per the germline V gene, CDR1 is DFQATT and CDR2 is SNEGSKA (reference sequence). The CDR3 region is CSALTRNTEAFF. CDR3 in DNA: TGCAGTGCTTTGACCCGGAACACTGAAGCTTTCTTT.

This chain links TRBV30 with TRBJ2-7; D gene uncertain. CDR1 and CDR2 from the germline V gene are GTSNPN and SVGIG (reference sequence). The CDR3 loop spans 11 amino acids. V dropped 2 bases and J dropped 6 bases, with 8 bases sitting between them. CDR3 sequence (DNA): TGTGCCTGGAGTCTTAGCCGCGAGCAGTACTTC. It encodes CAWSLSREQYF.

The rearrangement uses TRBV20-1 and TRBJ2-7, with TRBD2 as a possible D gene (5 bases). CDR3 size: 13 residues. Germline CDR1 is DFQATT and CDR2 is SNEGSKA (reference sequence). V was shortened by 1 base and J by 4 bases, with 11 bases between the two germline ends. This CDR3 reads CSARASTRYEQYF. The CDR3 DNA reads TGCAGTGCTAGAGCAAGTACTAGATACGAGCAGTACTTC.

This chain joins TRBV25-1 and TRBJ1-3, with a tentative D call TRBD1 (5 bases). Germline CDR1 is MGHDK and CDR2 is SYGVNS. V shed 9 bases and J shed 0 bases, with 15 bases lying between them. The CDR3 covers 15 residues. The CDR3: CASAGPPSSGNTIYF. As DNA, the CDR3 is TGTGCCAGTGCAGGGCCCCCAAGCTCTGGAAACACCATATATTTT.

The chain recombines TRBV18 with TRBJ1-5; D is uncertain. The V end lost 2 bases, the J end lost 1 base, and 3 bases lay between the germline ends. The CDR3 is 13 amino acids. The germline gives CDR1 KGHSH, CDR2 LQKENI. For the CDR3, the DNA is TGTGCCAGCTCACCAAACAGCAATCAGCCCCAGCATTTT. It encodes CASSPNSNQPQHF.

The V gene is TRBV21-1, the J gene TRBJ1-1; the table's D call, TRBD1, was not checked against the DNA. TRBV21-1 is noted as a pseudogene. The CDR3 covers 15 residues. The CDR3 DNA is TGTGCCAGCAGCGAAAAACAGGACTCGAACACTGAAGCTTTCTTT. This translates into CASSEKQDSNTEAFF.

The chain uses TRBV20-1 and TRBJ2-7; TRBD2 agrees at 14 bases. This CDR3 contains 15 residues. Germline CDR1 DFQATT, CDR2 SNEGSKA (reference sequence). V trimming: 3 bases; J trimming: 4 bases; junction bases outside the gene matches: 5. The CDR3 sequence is CSASGLAGGVYEQYF. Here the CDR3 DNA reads TGCAGTGCTAGCGGACTAGCGGGAGGTGTGTACGAGCAGTACTTC.

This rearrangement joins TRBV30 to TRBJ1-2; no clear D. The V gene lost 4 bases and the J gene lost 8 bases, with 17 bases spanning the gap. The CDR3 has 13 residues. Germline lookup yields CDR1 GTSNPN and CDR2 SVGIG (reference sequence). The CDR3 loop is CAWNMDFWVGYTF. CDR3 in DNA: TGTGCCTGGAACATGGATTTTTGGGTCGGCTACACCTTC.

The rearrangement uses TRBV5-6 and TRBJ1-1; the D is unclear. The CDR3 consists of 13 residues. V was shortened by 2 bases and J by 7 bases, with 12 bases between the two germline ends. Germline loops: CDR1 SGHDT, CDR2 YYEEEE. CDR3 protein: CASSFGQASEAFF. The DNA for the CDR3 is TGTGCCAGCAGCTTCGGGCAGGCTAGTGAAGCTTTCTTT.

The CDR3 region has the DNA TGTGCCTGGAGTGAGGGGGGAACCGGGGAGCTGTTTTTT. Translation gives CAWSEGGTGELFF. V usage is TRBV30 and J usage is TRBJ2-2; D is tentatively TRBD1 or TRBD2 (6 bases each). CDR3 length equals 13 residues. Trimming removed 1 base at V and 5 bases at J, with 8 bases between. The germline V gene has CDR1 GTSNPN and CDR2 SVGIG (reference sequence). Full variable domain (rest looked up from reference TRBV30 and TRBJ2-2): SQTIHQWPATLVQPVGSPLSLECTVEGTSNPNLYWYRQAAGRGLQLLFYSVGIGQISSEVPQNLSASRPQDRQFILSSKKLLLSDSGFYLCAWSEGGTGELFFGEGSRLTVL.

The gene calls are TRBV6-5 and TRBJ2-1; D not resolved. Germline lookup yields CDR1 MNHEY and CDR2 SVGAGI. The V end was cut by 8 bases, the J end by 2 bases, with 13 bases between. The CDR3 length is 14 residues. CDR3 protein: CASWNSDAYNEQFF. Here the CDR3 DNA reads TGTGCCAGCTGGAACAGCGATGCCTACAATGAGCAGTTCTTC.

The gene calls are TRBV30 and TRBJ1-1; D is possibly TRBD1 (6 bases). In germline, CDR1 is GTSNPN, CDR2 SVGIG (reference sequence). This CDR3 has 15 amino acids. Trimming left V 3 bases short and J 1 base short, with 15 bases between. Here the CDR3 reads CAWRHPGHQNTEAFF. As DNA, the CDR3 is TGTGCCTGGAGACATCCGGGACATCAGAACACTGAAGCTTTCTTT.

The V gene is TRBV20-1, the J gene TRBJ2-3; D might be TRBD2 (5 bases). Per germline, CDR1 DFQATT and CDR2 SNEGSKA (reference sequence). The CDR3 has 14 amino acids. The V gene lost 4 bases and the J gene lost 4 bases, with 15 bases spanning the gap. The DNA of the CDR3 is TGCAGTGCTAAGATGGGAGTCCGGCCAGATACGCAGTATTTT. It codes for CSAKMGVRPDTQYF.

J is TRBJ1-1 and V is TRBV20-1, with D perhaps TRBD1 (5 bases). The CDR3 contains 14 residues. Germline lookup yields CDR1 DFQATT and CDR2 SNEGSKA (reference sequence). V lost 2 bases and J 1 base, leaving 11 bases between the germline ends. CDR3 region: CSARLRRANTEAFF. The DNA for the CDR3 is TGCAGTGCTAGATTGCGCAGGGCGAACACTGAAGCTTTCTTT.

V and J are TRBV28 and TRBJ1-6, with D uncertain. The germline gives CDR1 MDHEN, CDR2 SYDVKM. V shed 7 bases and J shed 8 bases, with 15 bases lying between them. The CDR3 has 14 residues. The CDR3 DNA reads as TGTGCCAGCATCCCTGGGCGGAGAGATTCACCCCTCCACTTT. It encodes CASIPGRRDSPLHF.

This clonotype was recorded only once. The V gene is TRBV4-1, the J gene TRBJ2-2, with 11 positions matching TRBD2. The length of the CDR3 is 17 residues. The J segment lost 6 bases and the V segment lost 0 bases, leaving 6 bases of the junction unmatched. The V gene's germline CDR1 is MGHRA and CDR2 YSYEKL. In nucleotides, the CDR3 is TGCGCCAGCAGCCAAGAAGGAGTAGCGGGGGGGGCCGGGGAGCTGTTTTTT. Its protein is CASSQEGVAGGAGELFF.

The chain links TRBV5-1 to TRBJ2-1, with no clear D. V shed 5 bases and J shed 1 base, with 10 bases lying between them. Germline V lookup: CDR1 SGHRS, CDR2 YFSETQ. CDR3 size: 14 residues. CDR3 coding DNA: TGCGCCAGCAGAAAGGACGGTTCCTACAATGAGCAGTTCTTC. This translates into CASRKDGSYNEQFF.

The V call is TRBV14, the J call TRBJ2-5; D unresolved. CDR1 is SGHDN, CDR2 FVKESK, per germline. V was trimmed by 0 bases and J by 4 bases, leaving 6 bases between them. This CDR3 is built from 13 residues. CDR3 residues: CASSQDLTETQYF. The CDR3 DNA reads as TGTGCCAGCAGCCAAGATCTAACAGAGACCCAGTACTTC.

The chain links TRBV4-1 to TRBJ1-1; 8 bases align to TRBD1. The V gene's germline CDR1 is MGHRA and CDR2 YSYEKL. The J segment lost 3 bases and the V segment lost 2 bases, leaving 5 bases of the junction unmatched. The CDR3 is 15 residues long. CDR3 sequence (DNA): TGCGCCAGCAGCCAACCACAGGGGGTTTACACTGAAGCTTTCTTT. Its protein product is CASSQPQGVYTEAFF.

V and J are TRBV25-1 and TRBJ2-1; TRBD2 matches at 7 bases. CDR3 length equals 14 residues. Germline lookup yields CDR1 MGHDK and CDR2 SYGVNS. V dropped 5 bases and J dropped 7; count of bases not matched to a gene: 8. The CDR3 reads CASSNLAATNEQFF. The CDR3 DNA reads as TGTGCCAGCAGTAATCTAGCGGCAACTAATGAGCAGTTCTTC.